The present T cell receptor beta chain was sequenced within a study of CXCR3-negative and CXCR3-positive naive CD8 T cells. Study findings and constraints: More hydrophobic TRB CDR3s occurred in CXCR3-positive than in CXCR3-negative naive cells. For memory CD8+ cells diversity was much lower, but both naive subsets had comparably high diversity. With respect to TRBV-TRBJ usage, naive CXCR3-negative and CXCR3-positive cells were similar; memory differed. CXCR3 expression partially decreased after cryopreservation; most assays used fresh PBMCs.

The authors gated naive CD8+ T cells as CD45RO-CCR7+CD27+CD95-. UMI-labeled 5' RACE yielded the TRB cDNA libraries. TCRdb reworked the 5' RACE reads into one entry per CDR3 protein, no DNA. This table holds roughly 61,000 distinct CDR3 sequences. As to this clonotype: Antigen: not known.

The CDR3 spans 15 residues. Germline CDR1 is GTSNPN and CDR2 is SVGIG (reference sequence). The sequencing sample was made of naive CXCR3+ CD8+ T cells from blood. The sample's subset: CD45RO-CCR7+CD27+CD95- naive CD8+ T cells expressing CXCR3 (TNR3+). The origin of this receptor is a human donor in good health. Some clones in this sample may be carry-over from other donors' samples. This chain uses TRBV30 with TRBJ2-3; there is no DNA to check the TCRdb D call of TRBD1. The CDR3 is CAWSTGPTSTDTQYF. Full variable domain (rest looked up from reference TRBV30 and TRBJ2-3): SQTIHQWPATLVQPVGSPLSLECTVEGTSNPNLYWYRQAAGRGLQLLFYSVGIGQISSEVPQNLSASRPQDRQFILSSKKLLLSDSGFYLCAWSTGPTSTDTQYFGPGTRLTVL.